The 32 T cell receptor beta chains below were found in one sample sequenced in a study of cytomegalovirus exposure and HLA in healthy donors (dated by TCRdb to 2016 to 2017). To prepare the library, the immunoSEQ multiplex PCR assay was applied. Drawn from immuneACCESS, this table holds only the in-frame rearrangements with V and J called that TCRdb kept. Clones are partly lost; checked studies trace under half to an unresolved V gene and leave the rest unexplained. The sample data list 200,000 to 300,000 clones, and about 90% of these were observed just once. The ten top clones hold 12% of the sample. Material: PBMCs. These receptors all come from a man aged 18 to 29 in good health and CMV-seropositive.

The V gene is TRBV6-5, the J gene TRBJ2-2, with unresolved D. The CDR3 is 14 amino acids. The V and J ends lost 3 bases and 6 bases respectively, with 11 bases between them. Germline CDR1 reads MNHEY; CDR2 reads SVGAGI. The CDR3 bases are TGTGCCAGCAGTTATAAGGGTGTCCCCGGGGAGCTGTTTTTT. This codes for CASSYKGVPGELFF.

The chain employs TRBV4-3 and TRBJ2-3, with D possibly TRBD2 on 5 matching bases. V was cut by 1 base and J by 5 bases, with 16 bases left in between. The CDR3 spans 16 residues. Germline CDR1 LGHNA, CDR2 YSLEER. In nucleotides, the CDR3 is TGCGCCAGCAGCCAAGGAGTAAGCGGTCCAGGAGATACGCAGTATTTT. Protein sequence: CASSQGVSGPGDTQYF.

The CDR3 coding sequence is TGCGCCACCAGTCTAGCGGGATTGCTCCAAGAGACCCAGTACTTC. Encoded protein: CATSLAGLLQETQYF. This chain connects TRBV4-1 to TRBJ2-5; 9 positions match TRBD2. The germline V gene encodes CDR1 MGHRA and CDR2 YSYEKL. The CDR3 is 15 residues long. The trim removed 10 bases at V and 1 base at J, leaving 10 bases unmatched.

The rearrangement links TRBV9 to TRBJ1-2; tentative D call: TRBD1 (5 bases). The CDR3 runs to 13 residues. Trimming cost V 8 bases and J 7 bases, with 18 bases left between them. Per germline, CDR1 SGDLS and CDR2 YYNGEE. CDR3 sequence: CASATRGLVGYTF. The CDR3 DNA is TGTGCCAGTGCCACCCGGGGGTTGGTTGGCTACACCTTC.

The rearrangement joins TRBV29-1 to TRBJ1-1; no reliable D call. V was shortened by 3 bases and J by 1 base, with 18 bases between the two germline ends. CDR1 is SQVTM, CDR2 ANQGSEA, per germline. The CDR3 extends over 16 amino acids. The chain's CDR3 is CSVDGPADARNTEAFF. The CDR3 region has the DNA TGCAGCGTTGACGGTCCAGCCGATGCCAGGAACACTGAAGCTTTCTTT.

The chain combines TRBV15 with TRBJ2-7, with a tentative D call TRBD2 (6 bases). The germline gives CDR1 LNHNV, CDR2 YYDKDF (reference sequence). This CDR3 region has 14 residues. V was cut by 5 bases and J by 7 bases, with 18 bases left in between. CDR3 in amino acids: CATSRGDSKGEQYF. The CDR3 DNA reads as TGTGCCACCAGCCGAGGGGACTCCAAAGGGGAGCAGTACTTC.

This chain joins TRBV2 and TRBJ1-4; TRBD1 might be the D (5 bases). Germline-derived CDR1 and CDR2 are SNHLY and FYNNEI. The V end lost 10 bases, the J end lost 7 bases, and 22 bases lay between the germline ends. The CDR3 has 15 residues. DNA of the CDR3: TGTGCCACCACCGGATTTACAGGCACAGGTGAAAAACTGTTTTTT. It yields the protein CATTGFTGTGEKLFF.

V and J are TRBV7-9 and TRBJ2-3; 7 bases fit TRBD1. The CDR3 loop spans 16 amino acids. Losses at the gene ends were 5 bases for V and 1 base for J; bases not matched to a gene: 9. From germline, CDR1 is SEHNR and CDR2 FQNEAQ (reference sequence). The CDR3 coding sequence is TGTGCCAGCAGCCCCTCGACCGGGACAGGCACAGATACGCAGTATTTT. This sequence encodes CASSPSTGTGTDTQYF.

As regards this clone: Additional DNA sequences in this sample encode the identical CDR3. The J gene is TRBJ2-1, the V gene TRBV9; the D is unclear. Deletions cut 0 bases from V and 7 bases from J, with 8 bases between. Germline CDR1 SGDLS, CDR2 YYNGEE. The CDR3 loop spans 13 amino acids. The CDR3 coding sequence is TGTGCCAGCAGCGTAGCTACTTCGAATGAGCAGTTCTTC. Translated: CASSVATSNEQFF.

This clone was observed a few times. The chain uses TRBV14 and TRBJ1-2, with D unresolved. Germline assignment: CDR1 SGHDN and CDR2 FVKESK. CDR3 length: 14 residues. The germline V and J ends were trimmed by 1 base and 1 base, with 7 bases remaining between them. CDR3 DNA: TGTGCCAGCAGCCAAGGGCAGCTTAACTATGGCTACACCTTC. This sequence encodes CASSQGQLNYGYTF.

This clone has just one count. The CDR3: CASSLKSRNEQFF. CDR3 nucleotide sequence: TGTGCCAGCAGCTTGAAGAGTCGCAATGAGCAGTTCTTC. The V gene is TRBV5-6, the J gene TRBJ2-1; D gene ambiguous. From germline, CDR1 is SGHDT and CDR2 YYEEEE. The germline V and J ends were trimmed by 1 base and 6 bases, with 8 bases remaining between them. This CDR3 comprises 13 residues.

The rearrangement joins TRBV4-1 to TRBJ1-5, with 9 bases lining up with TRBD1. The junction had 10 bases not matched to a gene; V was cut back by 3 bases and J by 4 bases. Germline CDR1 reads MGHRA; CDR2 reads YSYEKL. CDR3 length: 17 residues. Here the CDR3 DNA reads TGCGCCAGCAGCCAGACCCCCGGGACAGGGTTGAATCAGCCCCAGCATTTT. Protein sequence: CASSQTPGTGLNQPQHF.

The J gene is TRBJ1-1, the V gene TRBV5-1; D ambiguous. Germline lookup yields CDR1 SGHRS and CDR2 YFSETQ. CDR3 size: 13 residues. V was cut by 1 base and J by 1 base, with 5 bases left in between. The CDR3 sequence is CASSLSENTEAFF. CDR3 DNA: TGCGCCAGCAGCTTGTCAGAGAACACTGAAGCTTTCTTT. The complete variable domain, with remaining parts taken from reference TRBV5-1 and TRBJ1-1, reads KAGVTQTPRYLIKTRGQQVTLSCSPISGHRSVSWYQQTPGQGLQFLFEYFSETQRNKGNFPGRFSGRQFSNSRSEMNVSTLELGDSALYLCASSLSENTEAFFGQGTRLTVV.

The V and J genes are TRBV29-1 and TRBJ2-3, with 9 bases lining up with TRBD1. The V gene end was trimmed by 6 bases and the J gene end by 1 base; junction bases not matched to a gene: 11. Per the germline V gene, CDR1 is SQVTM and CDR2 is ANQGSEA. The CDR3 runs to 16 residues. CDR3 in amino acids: CSVPSAGTGRTDTQYF. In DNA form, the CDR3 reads TGCAGCGTCCCCTCAGCCGGGACAGGGCGCACAGATACGCAGTATTTT.

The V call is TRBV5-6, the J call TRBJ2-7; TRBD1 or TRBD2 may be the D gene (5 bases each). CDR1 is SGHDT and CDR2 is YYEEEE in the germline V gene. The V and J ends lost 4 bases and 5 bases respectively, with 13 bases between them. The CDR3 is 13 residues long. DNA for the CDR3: TGTGCCAGCAGCCCGGGACCTTCCCACGAGCAGTACTTC. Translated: CASSPGPSHEQYF.

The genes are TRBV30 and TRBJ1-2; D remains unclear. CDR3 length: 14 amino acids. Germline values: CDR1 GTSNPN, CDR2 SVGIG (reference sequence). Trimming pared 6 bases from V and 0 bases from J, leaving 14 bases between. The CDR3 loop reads CACPRATPNYGYTF. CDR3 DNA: TGTGCCTGTCCCCGGGCGACCCCTAACTATGGCTACACCTTC.

This CDR3 is CASSRDSPLGGYTF. The CDR3 region has the DNA TGTGCCAGCAGCAGGGACAGTCCCCTTGGGGGCTACACCTTC. The J gene is TRBJ1-2, the V gene TRBV7-9, with 7 positions matching TRBD1. CDR1 is SEHNR and CDR2 is FQNEAQ in the germline V gene (reference sequence). The CDR3 runs 14 residues. The J segment lost 8 bases and the V segment lost 5 bases, leaving 11 bases of the junction unmatched. The full variable domain, with the rest looked up from reference TRBV7-9 and TRBJ1-2, is DTGVSQNPRHKITKRGQNVTFRCDPISEHNRLYWYRQTLGQGPEFLTYFQNEAQLEKSRLLSDRFSAERPKGSFSTLEIQRTEQGDSAMYLCASSRDSPLGGYTFGSGTRLTVV.

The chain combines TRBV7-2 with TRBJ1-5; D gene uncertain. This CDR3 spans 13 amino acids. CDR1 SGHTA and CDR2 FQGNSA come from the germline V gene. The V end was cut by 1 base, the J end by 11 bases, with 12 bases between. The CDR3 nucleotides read TGTGCCAGCAGCTTAGTCGGAGGATCAGCCCAGCATTTT. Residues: CASSLVGGSAQHF. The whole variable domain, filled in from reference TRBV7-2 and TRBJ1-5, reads GAGVSQSPSNKVTEKGKDVELRCDPISGHTALYWYRQSLGQGLEFLIYFQGNSAPDKSGLPSDRFSAERTGGSVSTLTIQRTQQEDSAVYLCASSLVGGSAQHFGDGTRLSIL.

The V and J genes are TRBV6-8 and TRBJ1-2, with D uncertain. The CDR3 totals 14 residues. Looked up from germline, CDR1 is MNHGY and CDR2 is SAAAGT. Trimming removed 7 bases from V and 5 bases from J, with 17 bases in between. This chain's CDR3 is CASILSGELYGYTF. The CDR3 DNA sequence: TGTGCCAGCATCCTGTCGGGAGAGCTATATGGCTACACCTTC.

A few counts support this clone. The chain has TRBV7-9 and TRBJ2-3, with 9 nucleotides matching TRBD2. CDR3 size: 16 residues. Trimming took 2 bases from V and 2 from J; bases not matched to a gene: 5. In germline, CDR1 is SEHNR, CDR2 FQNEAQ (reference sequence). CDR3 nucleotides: TGTGCCAGCAGCTTAACTGGCGGGAGGGCCACAGATACGCAGTATTTT. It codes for CASSLTGGRATDTQYF.

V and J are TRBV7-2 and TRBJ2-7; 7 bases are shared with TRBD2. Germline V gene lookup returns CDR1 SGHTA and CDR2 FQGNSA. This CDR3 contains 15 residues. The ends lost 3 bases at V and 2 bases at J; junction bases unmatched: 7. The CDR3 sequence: CASSFSSGGAYEQYF. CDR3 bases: TGTGCCAGCAGCTTTTCTAGCGGAGGTGCCTACGAGCAGTACTTC.

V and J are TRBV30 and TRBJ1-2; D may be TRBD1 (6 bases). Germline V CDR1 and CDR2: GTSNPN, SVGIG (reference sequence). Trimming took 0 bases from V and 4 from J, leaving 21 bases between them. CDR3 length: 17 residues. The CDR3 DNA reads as TGTGCCTGGAGTGTACGGGCAGGAGTTGGGGGCTTCTATGGCTACACCTTC. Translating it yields CAWSVRAGVGGFYGYTF.

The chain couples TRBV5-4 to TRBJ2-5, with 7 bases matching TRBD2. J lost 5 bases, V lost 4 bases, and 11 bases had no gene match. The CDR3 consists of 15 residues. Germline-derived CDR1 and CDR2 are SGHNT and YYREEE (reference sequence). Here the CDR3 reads CASSPLGGEWETQYF. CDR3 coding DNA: TGTGCCAGCAGCCCCCTGGGAGGGGAGTGGGAGACCCAGTACTTC.

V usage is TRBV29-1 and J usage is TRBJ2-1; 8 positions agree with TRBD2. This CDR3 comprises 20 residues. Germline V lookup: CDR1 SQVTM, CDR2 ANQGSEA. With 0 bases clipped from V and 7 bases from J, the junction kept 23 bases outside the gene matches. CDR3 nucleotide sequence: TGCAGCGTTGAAGACGGCCCGAATGCGGCTGAGAAACTAGCGGTAAATGAGCAGTTCTTC. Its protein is CSVEDGPNAAEKLAVNEQFF.

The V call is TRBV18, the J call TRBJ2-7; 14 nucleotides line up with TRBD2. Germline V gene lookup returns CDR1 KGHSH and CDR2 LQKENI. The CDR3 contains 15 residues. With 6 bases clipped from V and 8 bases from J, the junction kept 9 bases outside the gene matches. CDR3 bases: TGTGCCAGCTCTTCCGGGACTAGCGGGAGTAATAAGCAGTACTTC. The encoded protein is CASSSGTSGSNKQYF. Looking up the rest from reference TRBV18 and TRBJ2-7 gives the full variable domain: NAGVMQNPRHLVRRRGQEARLRCSPMKGHSHVYWYRQLPEEGLKFMVYLQKENIIDESGMPKERFSAEFPKEGPSILRIQQVVRGDSAAYFCASSSGTSGSNKQYFGPGTRLTVT.

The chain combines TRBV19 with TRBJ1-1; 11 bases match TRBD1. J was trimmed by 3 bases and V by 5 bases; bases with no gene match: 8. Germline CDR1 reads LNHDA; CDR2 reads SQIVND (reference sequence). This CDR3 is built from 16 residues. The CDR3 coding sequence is TGTGCCAGTAGTCTCGGGACAGGGGGTTCGGACACTGAAGCTTTCTTT. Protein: CASSLGTGGSDTEAFF.

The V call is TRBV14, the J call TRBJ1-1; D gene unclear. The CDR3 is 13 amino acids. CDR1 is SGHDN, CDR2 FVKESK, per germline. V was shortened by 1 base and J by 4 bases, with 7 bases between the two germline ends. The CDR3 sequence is CASSQGVITEAFF. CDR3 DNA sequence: TGTGCCAGCAGCCAAGGGGTTATCACTGAAGCTTTCTTT.

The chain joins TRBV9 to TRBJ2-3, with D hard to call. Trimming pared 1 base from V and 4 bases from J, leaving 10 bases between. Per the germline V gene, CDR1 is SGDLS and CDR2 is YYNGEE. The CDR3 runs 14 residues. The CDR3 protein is CASSVYVAPDTQYF. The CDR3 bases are TGTGCCAGCAGCGTATACGTGGCACCAGATACGCAGTATTTT.

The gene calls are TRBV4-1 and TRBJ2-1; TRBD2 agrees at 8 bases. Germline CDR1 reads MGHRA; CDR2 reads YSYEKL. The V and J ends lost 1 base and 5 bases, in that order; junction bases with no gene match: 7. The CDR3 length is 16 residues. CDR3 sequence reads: CASSQGRLALDNEQFF. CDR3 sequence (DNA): TGCGCCAGCAGCCAAGGTAGACTAGCGTTGGACAATGAGCAGTTCTTC.

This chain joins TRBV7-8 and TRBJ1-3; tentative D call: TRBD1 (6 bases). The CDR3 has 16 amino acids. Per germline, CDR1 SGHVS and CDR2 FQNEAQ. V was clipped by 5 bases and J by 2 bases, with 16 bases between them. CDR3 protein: CASSQRARQAGNTIYF. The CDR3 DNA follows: TGTGCCAGCAGCCAGAGGGCTCGACAGGCTGGAAACACCATATATTTT.

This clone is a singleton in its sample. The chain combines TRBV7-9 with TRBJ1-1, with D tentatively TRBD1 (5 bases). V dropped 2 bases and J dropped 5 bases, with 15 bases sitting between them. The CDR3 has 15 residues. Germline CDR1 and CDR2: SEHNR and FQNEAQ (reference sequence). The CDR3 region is CASSLFAGGVTEAFF. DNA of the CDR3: TGTGCCAGCAGCTTATTCGCGGGGGGAGTGACTGAAGCTTTCTTT.

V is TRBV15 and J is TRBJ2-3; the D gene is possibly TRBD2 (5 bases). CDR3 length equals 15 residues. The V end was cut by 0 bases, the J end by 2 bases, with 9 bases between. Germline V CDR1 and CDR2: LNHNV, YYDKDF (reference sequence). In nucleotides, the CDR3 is TGTGCCACCAGCAGAGAGGGGAGAAACACAGATACGCAGTATTTT. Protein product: CATSREGRNTDTQYF.